These 3 T cell receptor beta chains were sequenced from one sample in a study of T cells in Graves' hyperthyroidism and ophthalmopathy. RNA transcripts served as the template for amplifying TCR beta CDR3 regions. Primed by the HTBI set, a first-round RT-PCR was run on the TCR CDR3. One entry per CDR3 protein, called by TCRdb with MiXCR from the multiplex PCR reads. The sample yields 300,000 to 350,000 distinct CDR3 sequences, roughly a fifth seen once. Sequencing was carried out using blood. The receptors were sampled from a woman aged 50 to 60 with Graves' hyperthyroidism.

A note on this clonotype: A single base separates this from a much larger clone, so it may be a read error. The V and J genes are TRBV5-1 and TRBJ2-2, with D perhaps TRBD2 (6 bases). The CDR3 extends over 15 amino acids. CDR1 SGHRS and CDR2 YFSETQ come from the germline V gene. CDR3 sequence (DNA): TGCGCCGGCAGCTTGATCCCGGGAGACACCGGGGAGCTGTTTTTT. Residues: CAGSLIPGDTGELFF.

This clonotype appeared many times. The chain combines TRBV6-2 or TRBV6-3 with TRBJ2-2; TRBD1 might be the D (5 bases). Germline V gives CDR1 MNHEY, CDR2 SVGEGT. The V and J ends lost 5 bases and 0 bases respectively, with 10 bases between them. The CDR3 is 15 residues long. The CDR3 coding sequence is TGTGCCAGCAGTAGACAGCAAACGAACACCGGGGAGCTGTTTTTT. Translated: CASSRQQTNTGELFF.

There are many counts of this clonotype. The rearrangement links TRBV7-3 to TRBJ2-5, with 8 bases that match TRBD1. V dropped 5 bases and J dropped 5; count of bases not matched to a gene: 10. The CDR3 has 15 residues. Germline CDR1 is SGHTA and CDR2 is FQGTGA. Here the CDR3 DNA reads TGTGCCAGCAGCCCCGACCTGACAGGGGAGGAGACCCAGTACTTC. Its protein product is CASSPDLTGEETQYF. The entire variable domain, with the rest obtained from reference TRBV7-3 and TRBJ2-5, is as follows: GAGVSQTPSNKVTEKGKYVELRCDPISGHTALYWYRQSLGQGPEFLIYFQGTGAADDSGLPNDRFFAVRPEGSVSTLKIQRTERGDSAVYLCASSPDLTGEETQYFGPGTRLLVL.